Given below is one T cell receptor (beta chain) in context. Its cognate antigen is unknown. Following extraction, RNA underwent reverse transcription to cDNA, which served as the sequencing template. Repertoires were generated with immunoSEQ multiplex PCR, while TCRdb's copy carries only in-frame clones and drops some. The table records some 100,000 clones, approximately 38% of them present only once. J lost 7 bases, V lost 2 bases, and 8 bases had no gene match. Germline V lookup: CDR1 GTSNPN, CDR2 SVGIG (reference sequence). The CDR3 spans 15 residues. The entry originates in a study of CD8+ T cells in alopecia areata. Notes on the study in general: Scalp specimens additionally yield sequences from normal skin's resident alphabeta T cells.

This clonotype originated in a human donor with alopecia areata. The V gene is TRBV30, the J gene TRBJ1-5; 10 nucleotides agree with TRBD1. Input material: CD4+ T cells sorted from blood. The CDR3, as DNA: TGTGCCTGGAGTACCGAGGGACAGGGGAGACAGCCCCAGCATTTT. Protein product: CAWSTEGQGRQPQHF.